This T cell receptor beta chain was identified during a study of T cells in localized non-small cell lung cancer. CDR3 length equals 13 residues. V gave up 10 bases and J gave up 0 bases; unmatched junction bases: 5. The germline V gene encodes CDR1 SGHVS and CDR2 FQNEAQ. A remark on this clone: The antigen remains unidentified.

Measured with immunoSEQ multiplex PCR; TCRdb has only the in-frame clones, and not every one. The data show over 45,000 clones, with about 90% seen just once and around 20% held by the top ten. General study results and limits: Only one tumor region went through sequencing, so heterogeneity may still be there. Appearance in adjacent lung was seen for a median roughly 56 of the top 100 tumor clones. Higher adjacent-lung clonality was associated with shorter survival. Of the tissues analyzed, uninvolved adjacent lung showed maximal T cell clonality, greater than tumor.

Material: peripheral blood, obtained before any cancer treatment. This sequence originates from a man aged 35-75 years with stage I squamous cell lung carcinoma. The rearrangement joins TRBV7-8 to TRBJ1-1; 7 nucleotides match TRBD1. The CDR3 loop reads CATEGQLNTEAFF. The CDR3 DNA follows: TGTGCCACCGAGGGACAGTTGAACACTGAAGCTTTCTTT.